This is a list of T cell receptor beta chains from one sample in a study of T cells in tuberculosis. This table comes from immunoSEQ multiplex PCR, and its TCRdb copy is limited to in-frame clones, with some not included. The sample consists of 30,000 or so clones, roughly 86% of them appearing once. The sample here was PBMCs, taken at tuberculosis diagnosis. These receptors were collected from an adult with tuberculosis. The CDR3 runs from the conserved cysteine through the conserved F or W. A D gene is named only where the DNA matches it firmly. Clone size appears in some rows only: once, few, many, or a class for an expanded clone.

d_gene	abundance	j_gene	v_gene	CDR3aa	CDR3nt
TRBD1	-	TRBJ1-2	TRBV6-1	CATPKTGGNYGYTF	TGTGCCACCCCTAAGACAGGGGGGAACTATGGCTACACCTTC
-	few	TRBJ2-5	TRBV5-1	CASSPPGNQETQYF	TGCGCCAGCAGCCCTCCAGGGAACCAAGAGACCCAGTACTTC
-	-	TRBJ2-7	TRBV14	CASSLPGHPQLTEQYF	TGTGCCAGCAGCCTCCCAGGGCATCCTCAACTAACCGAGCAGTACTTC
TRBD1	-	TRBJ1-2	TRBV27	CASRSTGVSGYTF	TGTGCCAGCAGAAGTACAGGGGTCAGTGGCTACACCTTC
TRBD2	once	TRBJ2-5	TRBV5-1	CASSPPVSGQETQYF	TGCGCCAGCAGCCCCCCGGTTAGCGGGCAAGAGACCCAGTACTTC
-	-	TRBJ2-7	TRBV7-3	CASSSGNSYEQYF	TGTGCCAGCAGCTCCGGGAACTCCTACGAGCAGTACTTC
-	-	TRBJ1-3	TRBV19	CASSVQAGNTIYF	TGTGCCAGTAGTGTCCAGGCTGGAAACACCATATATTTT
-	-	TRBJ2-1	TRBV7-8	CASSLSPPTRGSYNEQFF	TGTGCCAGCAGCTTGTCCCCTCCTACTAGAGGCTCCTACAATGAGCAGTTCTTC
-	medium-sized	TRBJ1-5	TRBV28	CASSLLRPGGNQPQHF	TGTGCCAGCAGTTTATTAAGGCCAGGGGGCAATCAGCCCCAGCATTTT
-	once	TRBJ1-2	TRBV4-1	CASSQGQGSNYGYTF	TGCGCCAGCAGCCAAGGGCAGGGGAGTAACTATGGCTACACCTTC
-	-	TRBJ2-7	TRBV5-1	CASSWGHMSSYEQYF	TGCGCCAGCAGCTGGGGACACATGAGCTCCTACGAGCAGTACTTC
-	-	TRBJ2-3	TRBV5-5	CASRTTGGTDTQYF	TGTGCCAGCAGAACGACAGGAGGCACAGATACGCAGTATTTT
-	-	TRBJ2-7	TRBV5-1	CASSLVGDEQYF	TGCGCCAGCAGCTTGGTAGGGGACGAGCAGTACTTC
TRBD2	-	TRBJ2-1	TRBV27	CASSQRLAGFYNEQFF	TGTGCCAGCAGTCAAAGACTAGCGGGGTTCTACAATGAGCAGTTCTTC
-	-	TRBJ2-1	TRBV15	CATSRRTPPESSYNEQFF	TGTGCCACCAGCAGAAGAACGCCACCAGAAAGCTCCTACAATGAGCAGTTCTTC
-	-	TRBJ2-3	TRBV7-3	CASSPYRTDTQYF	TGTGCCAGCAGCCCTTATCGCACAGATACGCAGTATTTT
TRBD2	-	TRBJ2-7	TRBV4-1	CASSSRLAGGEQYF	TGCGCCAGCAGCTCGAGACTAGCGGGAGGCGAGCAGTACTTC
TRBD1	few	TRBJ2-7	TRBV18	CASQPGQGYEQYF	TGTGCCAGTCAACCGGGACAGGGCTACGAGCAGTACTTC
TRBD2	-	TRBJ2-1	TRBV11-3	CASSLGGSYNEQFF	TGTGCCAGCAGCTTAGGCGGGAGCTACAATGAGCAGTTCTTC
-	-	TRBJ2-7	TRBV9	CASSPSPKLATYEQYF	TGTGCCAGCAGCCCGAGCCCCAAACTAGCAACCTACGAGCAGTACTTC
-	-	TRBJ2-5	TRBV9	CASSEGREQETQYF	TGTGCCAGCAGCGAGGGCAGGGAACAAGAGACCCAGTACTTC
TRBD1	-	TRBJ2-7	TRBV7-8	CASSLFSGGDYEQYF	TGTGCCAGCAGCTTATTTTCAGGGGGCGACTACGAGCAGTACTTC
TRBD2	-	TRBJ2-3	TRBV7-3	CASSISGSLTDTQYF	TGTGCCAGCAGCATTAGCGGGAGTTTGACAGATACGCAGTATTTT
TRBD1	-	TRBJ1-2	TRBV9	CASSVRTGGYGYTF	TGTGCCAGCAGCGTAAGGACAGGGGGATATGGCTACACCTTC
TRBD1	-	TRBJ2-5	TRBV19	CASSIRTGAPETQYF	TGTGCCAGTAGTATACGGACAGGGGCACCAGAGACCCAGTACTTC
TRBD2	-	TRBJ2-3	TRBV7-3	CASSLTSAGTDTQYF	TGTGCCAGCAGTCTAACTAGCGCCGGCACAGATACGCAGTATTTT
TRBD2	once	TRBJ2-5	TRBV7-8	CASTPTTSRETQYF	TGTGCCAGCACCCCTACGACTAGCCGGGAGACCCAGTACTTC
-	-	TRBJ1-2	TRBV13	CASSLHTGSPGYTF	TGTGCCAGCAGCCTACATACAGGATCCCCTGGCTACACCTTC
TRBD1	-	TRBJ2-7	TRBV18	CASSRDSRNEQYF	TGTGCCAGCTCACGGGACAGTCGGAACGAGCAGTACTTC
-	large	TRBJ2-7	TRBV28	CASSWGGWTASYEQYF	TGTGCCAGCAGCTGGGGAGGGTGGACAGCCTCCTACGAGCAGTACTTC
-	-	TRBJ2-5	TRBV5-4	CASSLNGQGLGETQYF	TGTGCCAGCAGCTTGAACGGTCAGGGGTTAGGGGAGACCCAGTACTTC
-	-	TRBJ1-1	TRBV18	CASSPAGANTEAFF	TGTGCCAGCTCACCGGCGGGGGCGAACACTGAAGCTTTCTTT
TRBD2	-	TRBJ2-7	TRBV2	CASSDYLAGIEQYF	TGTGCCAGCAGTGATTACCTAGCGGGAATCGAGCAGTACTTC
TRBD1	few	TRBJ1-4	TRBV23-1	CASSRDRREKLFF	TGCGCCAGCAGCCGGGACAGGCGCGAAAAACTGTTTTTT
TRBD2	-	TRBJ2-5	TRBV2	CASSERTGGETQYF	TGTGCCAGCAGTGAGAGAACGGGAGGAGAGACCCAGTACTTC
-	-	TRBJ1-1	TRBV7-9	CASSSETGWAFF	TGTGCCAGCAGCTCCGAAACAGGGTGGGCTTTCTTT
TRBD2	once	TRBJ2-3	TRBV7-4	CASCSGLAAISSTDTQYF	TGTGCCAGCTGCTCTGGACTAGCGGCTATCTCTAGCACAGATACGCAGTATTTT
TRBD2	-	TRBJ2-5	TRBV6-1	CASSEASGGQETQYF	TGTGCCAGCAGTGAAGCTAGCGGGGGGCAAGAGACCCAGTACTTC
-	-	TRBJ1-1	TRBV6-6	CASSQEGNTEAFF	TGTGCCAGCAGCCAGGAGGGGAACACTGAAGCTTTCTTT
-	-	TRBJ2-3	TRBV29-1	CSVEVGSGSTDTQYF	TGCAGCGTTGAAGTGGGAAGCGGGAGCACAGATACGCAGTATTTT
-	-	TRBJ1-1	TRBV19	CASSPLSLNTEAFF	TGTGCCAGTAGTCCACTGTCCCTGAACACTGAAGCTTTCTTT
-	once	TRBJ1-3	TRBV28	CASSLFRGGNTIYF	TGTGCCAGCAGTTTGTTCAGGGGCGGAAACACCATATATTTT
TRBD1	-	TRBJ1-3	TRBV29-1	CSVTTGSGTIYF	TGCAGCGTCACGACAGGGTCGGGCACCATATATTTT
TRBD1	-	TRBJ1-1	TRBV5-1	CASSLKSGTGGTEAFF	TGCGCCAGCAGCTTGAAGTCGGGGACAGGGGGGACTGAAGCTTTCTTT
TRBD1	-	TRBJ1-6	TRBV30	CAWRGQGDSPLHF	TGTGCCTGGAGAGGACAGGGTGATTCACCCCTCCACTTT
TRBD2	-	TRBJ2-5	TRBV13	CASSRLTSGGAGVTQYF	TGTGCCAGCAGCCGCCTGACTAGCGGGGGGGCCGGAGTGACCCAGTACTTC
TRBD2	-	TRBJ2-1	TRBV9	CASSVGLAGVNEQFF	TGTGCCAGCAGCGTAGGTCTAGCGGGGGTAAATGAGCAGTTCTTC
TRBD2	few	TRBJ2-7	TRBV28	CASSLGLAGRKQYF	TGTGCCAGCAGTTTGGGGCTAGCGGGAAGGAAGCAGTACTTC
TRBD2	-	TRBJ2-7	TRBV4-1	CASSQAIGGGGSSYEQYF	TGCGCCAGCAGCCAAGCAATTGGTGGCGGGGGGAGCTCCTACGAGCAGTACTTC
-	-	TRBJ2-5	TRBV4-1	CASSPGPRPGQETQYF	TGCGCCAGCAGCCCAGGCCCCCGGCCTGGCCAAGAGACCCAGTACTTC
-	-	TRBJ2-5	TRBV5-1	CASSLGHGKETQYF	TGCGCCAGCAGCTTGGGACACGGAAAAGAGACCCAGTACTTC